These 8 T cell receptor beta chains were sequenced from one sample in a study of beta chain features in type 1 diabetes. Study-level points and caveats: A moderate, significant TCRB CDR3 shortening appeared in type 1 diabetes across four CD4+ subsets.

cDNA synthesis used the whole RNA isolate, giving expressed TCRB sequences. Repertoires were generated with immunoSEQ multiplex PCR, while TCRdb's copy carries only in-frame clones and drops some. This table has around 300,000 clones, over 14% appearing once. These TCRs' antigens remain unknown. The sample consisted of naive CD4+ T cells from blood. These receptors came from a young man with type 1 diabetes.

This clone was found a few times. The chain joins TRBV13 to TRBJ2-7, with a tentative D call TRBD1 (5 bases). The length of the CDR3 is 16 residues. CDR1 is PRHDT, CDR2 FYEKMQ, per germline (reference sequence). Trimming stripped 5 bases from V and 2 bases from J, with 19 bases between. The CDR3: CASSRFETARTYEQYF. CDR3 DNA: TGTGCCAGCAGCCGATTCGAGACAGCGAGAACCTACGAGCAGTACTTC. Supplemented by reference TRBV13 and TRBJ2-7, the full variable domain reads AAGVIQSPRHLIKEKRETATLKCYPIPRHDTVYWYQQGPGQDPQFLISFYEKMQSDKGSIPDRFSAQQFSDYHSELNMSSLELGDSALYFCASSRFETARTYEQYFGPGTRLTVT.

This clone was counted a few times. V is TRBV10-3 and J is TRBJ2-4, with TRBD1 identical over 7 bases. Germline CDR1 ENHRY, CDR2 SYGVKD. This CDR3 has 13 amino acids. V shed 4 bases, J shed 3 bases, and the junction held 0 bases outside the gene matches. The CDR3 bases are TGTGCCATCAGTGCAGGGGGCAAAAACATTCAGTACTTC. This gives the protein CAISAGGKNIQYF.

This clone showed up just a few times. Additional DNA sequences in this sample encode the identical CDR3. The chain recombines TRBV29-1 with TRBJ1-4, with D possibly matching TRBD1 (5 bases). V was cut by 4 bases and J by 8 bases, with 14 bases left in between. This CDR3 is built from 13 residues. CDR1 is SQVTM and CDR2 is ANQGSEA in the germline V gene. The CDR3 DNA sequence: TGCAGCGTTGGTACGGGGGTAGGAGAAAAACTGTTTTTT. This encodes CSVGTGVGEKLFF.

The CDR3 region has the DNA TGTGCCAGCAGTCCAGGGGGCGTCTATGGCTACACCTTC. It translates to CASSPGGVYGYTF. The chain carries TRBV28 and TRBJ1-2; the match to TRBD1 covers 8 bases. This CDR3 has 13 amino acids. V trimming: 5 bases; J trimming: 4 bases; junction bases outside the gene matches: 3. CDR1 is MDHEN and CDR2 is SYDVKM in the germline V gene.

The table lists this clone with a few counts. The rearrangement uses TRBV7-2 and TRBJ2-1, with D perhaps TRBD1 (6 bases). The ends were cut back, 5 bases at V and 15 bases at J, with 20 bases in the middle. Germline CDR1 reads SGHTA; CDR2 reads FQGNSA. This CDR3 is 13 amino acids long. CDR3 loop: CASSHGVRGKRFF. CDR3 in DNA: TGTGCCAGCAGCCACGGGGTCAGGGGCAAGCGGTTCTTC. Full variable domain (remainder filled in from reference TRBV7-2 and TRBJ2-1): GAGVSQSPSNKVTEKGKDVELRCDPISGHTALYWYRQSLGQGLEFLIYFQGNSAPDKSGLPSDRFSAERTGGSVSTLTIQRTQQEDSAVYLCASSHGVRGKRFFGPGTRLTVL.

This clone was counted a few times. The chain combines TRBV2 with TRBJ2-1; 8 bases map to TRBD2. Trimming removed 9 bases from V and 10 bases from J; junction bases left unmatched: 11. There are 13 residues in the CDR3. Germline loops: CDR1 SNHLY, CDR2 FYNNEI. CDR3 protein: CARTDLAGIEQFF. CDR3 nucleotide sequence: TGTGCCAGAACTGATCTAGCGGGTATAGAGCAGTTCTTC. The whole variable domain, remainder taken from reference TRBV2 and TRBJ2-1, is EPEVTQTPSHQVTQMGQEVILRCVPISNHLYFYWYRQILGQKVEFLVSFYNNEISEKSEIFDDQFSVERPDGSNFTLKIRSTKLEDSAMYFCARTDLAGIEQFFGPGTRLTVL.

This clone turned up a few times. V and J are TRBV4-3 and TRBJ2-7, with 7 bases matching TRBD2. CDR1 and CDR2 (germline): LGHNA, YSLEER. CDR3 length: 16 residues. V was pared by 0 bases and J by 5 bases, with 10 bases of the junction left unmatched. CDR3 in DNA: TGCGCCAGCAGCCAAGATCTTCGCCGGGAGGCCCACGAGCAGTACTTC. Protein: CASSQDLRREAHEQYF.

For the CDR3, the DNA is TGTGCCAGCATCTTACGGGCTAGCGGGGGTCTCGTCCCCTACAATGAGCAGTTCTTC. It translates to CASILRASGGLVPYNEQFF. The chain carries TRBV27 and TRBJ2-1; TRBD2 matches 10 bases. The junction had 17 bases not matched to a gene; V was cut back by 7 bases and J by 2 bases. This CDR3 is 19 amino acids long. Germline CDR1 MNHEY, CDR2 SMNVEV (reference sequence).